Shown below are 10 T cell receptor beta chains from a single sample sequenced in a study of blood T cell repertoires in COVID-19. The repertoire was sequenced with immunoSEQ multiplex PCR; TCRdb's copy has only in-frame clones and lacks some. The data show roughly 180,000 clones, about 85% seen once. Sample: PBMCs or T cells enriched from blood (not recorded which). The receptors shown here come from a woman aged 25 to 45 who had recovered from COVID-19.

As DNA, the CDR3 is TGTGCCACCAGAGACAGGTACATCAATGAGCAGTTCTTC. Its protein is CATRDRYINEQFF. The chain recombines TRBV24-1 with TRBJ2-1; the D gene is possibly TRBD1 (6 bases). The CDR3 is 13 amino acids. From germline, CDR1 is KGHDR and CDR2 SFDVKD. The V end was cut by 7 bases, the J end by 6 bases, with 12 bases between.

In DNA form, the CDR3 reads TGTGCCTGGAGTGCCGCGCGCACTAGCGGGAGTGGGGCCAAAAACATTCAGTACTTC. Protein: CAWSAARTSGSGAKNIQYF. This sequence joins TRBV30 and TRBJ2-4; TRBD2 matches at 11 bases. Germline CDR1 and CDR2: GTSNPN and SVGIG (reference sequence). The CDR3 loop spans 19 amino acids. Trimming cost V 1 base and J 1 base; bases outside gene matches: 12.

The rearrangement uses TRBV4-3 and TRBJ1-2; 7 positions agree with TRBD1. This CDR3 region has 16 residues. V lost 0 bases to trimming and J lost 0 bases; unmatched junction nucleotides: 4. Germline CDR1 reads LGHNA; CDR2 reads YSLEER. CDR3 sequence (DNA): TGCGCCAGCAGCCAAGAAGCAGGGGGGACTAACTATGGCTACACCTTC. Its translation is CASSQEAGGTNYGYTF.

The table lists this clone with a few counts. V gene TRBV5-1 combines with J gene TRBJ2-4; 12 bases match TRBD2. Germline assignment: CDR1 SGHRS and CDR2 YFSETQ. The V segment lost 6 bases and the J segment 2 bases; nucleotides outside the gene matches: 12. The CDR3 consists of 18 residues. The CDR3 loop reads CASNPLAGGVGTKNIQYF. CDR3 in DNA: TGCGCCAGCAACCCTCTAGCGGGAGGGGTAGGGACCAAAAACATTCAGTACTTC.

This chain uses TRBV5-1 with TRBJ2-7, with 9 bases matching TRBD1. The CDR3 sequence is 15 residues long. V gave up 0 bases and J gave up 3 bases; unmatched junction bases: 4. Germline V gene data show CDR1 as SGHRS and CDR2 as YFSETQ. The CDR3 DNA is TGCGCCAGCAGCTTGGCGGTGGACAGGGGCTACGAGCAGTACTTC. As protein: CASSLAVDRGYEQYF.

The chain employs TRBV7-3 and TRBJ1-1; D might be TRBD1 (5 bases). V was pared by 5 bases and J by 2 bases, with 12 bases between. The CDR3 consists of 14 residues. Germline V lookup: CDR1 SGHTA, CDR2 FQGTGA. For the CDR3, the DNA is TGTGCCAGCAGCCCTGGGGGGGAAAACACTGAAGCTTTCTTT. This sequence encodes CASSPGGENTEAFF.

In DNA form, the CDR3 reads TGTGCCAGTACCCCAGGGGGCGGCGAGCAGTACTTC. Amino acids: CASTPGGGEQYF. The chain carries TRBV19 and TRBJ2-7; 8 positions match TRBD1. This CDR3 has 12 amino acids. With 7 bases clipped from V and 6 bases from J, the junction kept 5 bases outside the gene matches. In germline, CDR1 is LNHDA, CDR2 SQIVND (reference sequence). The variable domain in full, with the rest retrieved from reference TRBV19 and TRBJ2-7, is DGGITQSPKYLFRKEGQNVTLSCEQNLNHDAMYWYRQDPGQGLRLIYYSQIVNDFQKGDIAEGYSVSREKKESFPLTVTSAQKNPTAFYLCASTPGGGEQYFGPGTRLTVT.

This chain links TRBV5-6 with TRBJ2-5, with D possibly being TRBD2 (5 bases). CDR3 length equals 15 residues. The V end was cut by 2 bases, the J end by 1 base, with 12 bases between. Per germline, CDR1 SGHDT and CDR2 YYEEEE. This CDR3 is CASSFSTGIQETQYF. In nucleotides, the CDR3 is TGTGCCAGCAGCTTCAGTACGGGGATCCAAGAGACCCAGTACTTC.

This chain uses TRBV27 with TRBJ2-1; TRBD2 agrees at 13 bases. Germline V gives CDR1 MNHEY, CDR2 SMNVEV (reference sequence). V shed 5 bases and J 6 bases; nucleotides not matched to a gene: 1. The CDR3 extends over 14 amino acids. The chain's CDR3 is CASSTSGGGNEQFF. Written as DNA, the CDR3 is TGTGCCAGCAGTACTAGCGGGGGGGGCAATGAGCAGTTCTTC.

Only one count was recorded for this clone. The rearrangement links TRBV29-1 to TRBJ1-1; D is possibly TRBD1 (5 bases). Per germline, CDR1 SQVTM and CDR2 ANQGSEA. V was trimmed by 4 bases and J by 2 bases, leaving 11 bases between them. The CDR3 has 13 amino acids. CDR3: CSVVRGRNTEAFF. In DNA form, the CDR3 reads TGCAGCGTTGTAAGGGGCAGAAACACTGAAGCTTTCTTT.